Listed below are T cell receptor beta chains from one sample, sequenced in a study of blood T cell repertoires in COVID-19. Repertoires were generated with immunoSEQ multiplex PCR, while TCRdb's copy carries only in-frame clones and drops some. The sample records about 200,000 clones, approximately 83% being singletons. The sequenced sample consisted of peripheral blood. The receptors here all came from a man aged 40-49 years with acute or convalescent COVID-19. CDR3s include the opening cysteine and the closing phenylalanine or tryptophan. A D gene is named only where the DNA matches it firmly. Clone size is given for some rows only: seen once, a few or many times, or a class if the clone is expanded.

clone size: NA; D gene: TRBD1; V gene: TRBV7-9; J gene: TRBJ2-7; CDR3 DNA: TGTGCCAGCAGCCCGGGGGACAGGGGGATCTACGAGCAGTACTTC; CDR3 protein: CASSPGDRGIYEQYF
clone size: NA; D gene: NA; V gene: TRBV19; J gene: TRBJ1-3; CDR3 DNA: TGTGCCAGTAGCCAAGGGGGATCTGGAAACACCATATATTTT; CDR3 protein: CASSQGGSGNTIYF
clone size: NA; D gene: TRBD1; V gene: TRBV7-3; J gene: TRBJ1-1; CDR3 DNA: TGTGCCAGCAGCGTAGGACAGGGGGATGAAGCTTTCTTT; CDR3 protein: CASSVGQGDEAFF
clone size: NA; D gene: NA; V gene: TRBV19; J gene: TRBJ2-7; CDR3 DNA: TGTGCCAGTAGTGGGGACACCACCTACGAGCAGTACTTC; CDR3 protein: CASSGDTTYEQYF
clone size: NA; D gene: TRBD1; V gene: TRBV27; J gene: TRBJ1-2; CDR3 DNA: TGTGCCAGCAGTTTTGGGACAGGGTTCACTGGCTACACCTTC; CDR3 protein: CASSFGTGFTGYTF
clone size: NA; D gene: NA; V gene: TRBV2; J gene: TRBJ2-6; CDR3 DNA: TGTGCCAGCTCTAAGCTGTCTGGGGCCAACGTCCTGACTTTC; CDR3 protein: CASSKLSGANVLTF
clone size: NA; D gene: NA; V gene: TRBV5-1; J gene: TRBJ1-2; CDR3 DNA: TGCGCCAGCAGCCCATCGGGTGATGGCTACACCTTC; CDR3 protein: CASSPSGDGYTF
clone size: NA; D gene: NA; V gene: TRBV5-1; J gene: TRBJ2-1; CDR3 DNA: TGCGCCAGCAGCTTGTTGGGGGAGGACTACAATGAGCAGTTCTTC; CDR3 protein: CASSLLGEDYNEQFF
clone size: NA; D gene: TRBD2; V gene: TRBV27; J gene: TRBJ2-1; CDR3 DNA: TGTGCCAGTCGCGGACTAGCGGGAGGGCCGTACCTCTACAATGAGCAGTTCTTC; CDR3 protein: CASRGLAGGPYLYNEQFF
clone size: NA; D gene: NA; V gene: TRBV18; J gene: TRBJ1-4; CDR3 DNA: TGTGCCAGCTCACCCCGGTCTAATGAAAAACTGTTTTTT; CDR3 protein: CASSPRSNEKLFF
clone size: NA; D gene: NA; V gene: TRBV19; J gene: TRBJ2-3; CDR3 DNA: TGTGCCAGTAGTAACAGCGATACGCAGTATTTT; CDR3 protein: CASSNSDTQYF
clone size: NA; D gene: NA; V gene: TRBV6-8; J gene: TRBJ2-5; CDR3 DNA: TGTGCCAGCAGTTACACCTGGACTCCCCAAGAGACCCAGTACTTC; CDR3 protein: CASSYTWTPQETQYF
clone size: NA; D gene: TRBD1; V gene: TRBV19; J gene: TRBJ2-7; CDR3 DNA: TGTGCCAGTAGTGGAGGACAGGGAAGCCTACCCTACGAGCAGTACTTC; CDR3 protein: CASSGGQGSLPYEQYF
clone size: NA; D gene: NA; V gene: TRBV7-8; J gene: TRBJ2-7; CDR3 DNA: TGTGCCAGCAGCCGACTTGTCGAGCAGTACTTC; CDR3 protein: CASSRLVEQYF
clone size: few; D gene: NA; V gene: TRBV5-4; J gene: TRBJ1-1; CDR3 DNA: TGTGCCAGCAGCAACCAGGGAGGGACTGAAGCTTTCTTT; CDR3 protein: CASSNQGGTEAFF
clone size: many; D gene: NA; V gene: TRBV5-1; J gene: TRBJ2-3; CDR3 DNA: TGCGCCAGCAGCTTGTTTGGGACTAGCACAGATACGCAGTATTTT; CDR3 protein: CASSLFGTSTDTQYF
clone size: NA; D gene: NA; V gene: TRBV19; J gene: TRBJ1-2; CDR3 DNA: NA; CDR3 protein: CASTSGQGLGGYTF
clone size: once; D gene: TRBD1; V gene: TRBV11-2; J gene: TRBJ1-5; CDR3 DNA: TGTGCCAGCTCCTTTGGGACAGGGCGCAATCAGCCCCAGCATTTT; CDR3 protein: CASSFGTGRNQPQHF
clone size: NA; D gene: TRBD2; V gene: TRBV7-3; J gene: TRBJ2-5; CDR3 DNA: TGTGCCAGCAGTAGCTCTAGCGGGAGCGTGGTAGAGACCCAGTACTTC; CDR3 protein: CASSSSSGSVVETQYF
clone size: NA; D gene: TRBD1; V gene: TRBV7-2; J gene: TRBJ1-1; CDR3 DNA: TGTGCCAGCAGCTCGTGGGGACAGGTGAACACTGAAGCTTTCTTT; CDR3 protein: CASSSWGQVNTEAFF
clone size: NA; D gene: TRBD1; V gene: TRBV7-9; J gene: TRBJ1-1; CDR3 DNA: TGTGCCAGCAGCTCTTGGACAGGGTCGGGGAACACTGAAGCTTTCTTT; CDR3 protein: CASSSWTGSGNTEAFF
clone size: NA; D gene: TRBD1; V gene: TRBV2; J gene: TRBJ1-3; CDR3 DNA: TGTGCCAGCAGTGTCTTCGGACAGGGCTACACCATATATTTT; CDR3 protein: CASSVFGQGYTIYF
clone size: NA; D gene: NA; V gene: TRBV5-1; J gene: TRBJ2-1; CDR3 DNA: TGCGCCAGCAGCCGGGGTAGCGGCTATCCGAATGAGCAGTTCTTC; CDR3 protein: CASSRGSGYPNEQFF
clone size: few; D gene: TRBD2; V gene: TRBV27; J gene: TRBJ2-1; CDR3 DNA: TGTGCCAGCAGTCCCCGTAGCGGGAGAGCCGCGCAGTTCTTC; CDR3 protein: CASSPRSGRAAQFF
clone size: NA; D gene: NA; V gene: TRBV4-1; J gene: TRBJ2-1; CDR3 DNA: TGCGCCAGCCCCGACAATGAGCAGTTCTTC; CDR3 protein: CASPDNEQFF
clone size: NA; D gene: NA; V gene: TRBV19; J gene: TRBJ1-5; CDR3 DNA: TGTGCCAGCCTAGGCCATAGCAATCAGCCCCAGCATTTT; CDR3 protein: CASLGHSNQPQHF
clone size: NA; D gene: TRBD1; V gene: TRBV6-5; J gene: TRBJ1-2; CDR3 DNA: TGTGCCAGCAGCAGAACAGGGGCCGGCCCCTATGGCTACACCTTC; CDR3 protein: CASSRTGAGPYGYTF
clone size: NA; D gene: TRBD1; V gene: TRBV2; J gene: TRBJ2-7; CDR3 DNA: TGTGCCAGCAGTGGGACAGGGAACGAGCAGTACTTC; CDR3 protein: CASSGTGNEQYF
clone size: NA; D gene: NA; V gene: TRBV5-6; J gene: TRBJ1-2; CDR3 DNA: TGTGCCAGCAACCCCCCTGGGAGCGCCCTTAACTATGGCTACACCTTC; CDR3 protein: CASNPPGSALNYGYTF
clone size: NA; D gene: NA; V gene: TRBV15; J gene: TRBJ1-3; CDR3 DNA: TGTGCCACCAGCAGGGACTTTGAGGAGTACACCATATATTTT; CDR3 protein: CATSRDFEEYTIYF
clone size: NA; D gene: NA; V gene: TRBV19; J gene: TRBJ1-1; CDR3 DNA: TGTGCCAGTAGTAACCTCGGTCACCCGGGGACTGAAGCTTTCTTT; CDR3 protein: CASSNLGHPGTEAFF
clone size: NA; D gene: NA; V gene: TRBV23-1; J gene: TRBJ1-4; CDR3 DNA: TGCGCCAGCAGTCAAAAACCGCGGGGTAATGAAAAACTGTTTTTT; CDR3 protein: CASSQKPRGNEKLFF
clone size: NA; D gene: NA; V gene: TRBV11-2; J gene: TRBJ1-2; CDR3 DNA: TGTGCCAGCAGCTCGGGACAATCAAGCTACACCTTC; CDR3 protein: CASSSGQSSYTF
clone size: NA; D gene: NA; V gene: TRBV28; J gene: TRBJ1-5; CDR3 DNA: TGTGCCAGCTGGGAGGGCAATCAGCCCCAGCATTTT; CDR3 protein: CASWEGNQPQHF
clone size: NA; D gene: NA; V gene: TRBV5-8; J gene: TRBJ1-6; CDR3 DNA: TGTGCCAGCAGCTTGCGTCGGAGCAGGGCCTTCAGACCCCTCCACTTT; CDR3 protein: CASSLRRSRAFRPLHF